This TCR beta chain was found in a study of blood T cell repertoires in COVID-19. At the level of the study: In each case, the material was cDNA or gDNA derived from T cells, B-cell-depleted T cells, or PBMCs.

J gave up 12 bases and V 2 bases, and 15 bases lay outside the gene matches. Germline V lookup: CDR1 GTSNPN, CDR2 SVGIG (reference sequence). The CDR3 is 16 residues long. The method was immunoSEQ multiplex PCR; TCRdb's version includes in-frame clones alone and lacks a portion of them. This table holds more than 35,000 clones, roughly 82% found once. The chain uses TRBV30 and TRBJ1-6, with 8 bases fitting TRBD1. The TCR sequence derives from a man aged 50-59 years with active or convalescent COVID-19. Sequenced sample: peripheral blood. This CDR3 is CAWSHQQGGNIGPLHF. CDR3 in DNA: TGTGCCTGGAGTCACCAACAGGGGGGGAACATAGGACCCCTCCACTTT. The variable domain in full, completed from reference TRBV30 and TRBJ1-6, reads SQTIHQWPATLVQPVGSPLSLECTVEGTSNPNLYWYRQAAGRGLQLLFYSVGIGQISSEVPQNLSASRPQDRQFILSSKKLLLSDSGFYLCAWSHQQGGNIGPLHFGNGTRLTVT.